The 17 T cell receptor beta chains listed next were all sequenced from one sample in a study of T cells in tuberculosis. Thawed, overnight-rested PBMC were stained with GMM-loaded CD1B tetramer, viability dye and anti-CD3, then sorted. The lipid loaded on the CD1B tetramers was C32 glucose monomycolate from Rhodococcus equi. Method: immunoSEQ multiplex PCR; TCRdb's copy keeps in-frame clones and lacks some. The sample gives tens of thousands of clones, roughly 90% of which show up once; under 2.5% is in the top ten. The sequencing sample was made of CD1b-GMM tetramer-negative cells sorted from PBMCs. All receptors derive from an adult woman with latent tuberculosis.

This sequence joins TRBV6-5 and TRBJ1-3; 9 bases agree with TRBD1. Germline CDR1 is MNHEY and CDR2 is SVGAGI. V lost 4 bases to trimming and J lost 2 bases; unmatched junction nucleotides: 3. There are 15 residues in the CDR3. The CDR3 is CASSSTGGTGNTIYF. The CDR3 coding sequence is TGTGCCAGCAGTTCAACAGGGGGCACTGGAAACACCATATATTTT.

The J gene is TRBJ2-7, the V gene TRBV19; 9 bases map to TRBD1. This CDR3 is built from 14 residues. CDR1 and CDR2 (germline): LNHDA, SQIVND (reference sequence). J lost 3 bases, V lost 5 bases, and 5 bases had no gene match. The CDR3, as DNA: TGTGCCAGTAGTTCACAGGGGGCGGGCTACGAGCAGTACTTC. Amino acids: CASSSQGAGYEQYF. Full variable domain (remainder filled in from reference TRBV19 and TRBJ2-7): DGGITQSPKYLFRKEGQNVTLSCEQNLNHDAMYWYRQDPGQGLRLIYYSQIVNDFQKGDIAEGYSVSREKKESFPLTVTSAQKNPTAFYLCASSSQGAGYEQYFGPGTRLTVT.

The chain carries TRBV29-1 and TRBJ2-5, with D perhaps TRBD1 (5 bases). Germline loops: CDR1 SQVTM, CDR2 ANQGSEA. This CDR3 contains 12 residues. Trimming cost V 7 bases and J 5 bases, with 14 bases left between them. CDR3 amino acids: CSGDSGRETQYF. In nucleotides, the CDR3 is TGCAGCGGTGACTCAGGGCGGGAGACCCAGTACTTC.

This chain connects TRBV6-1 to TRBJ1-3; D uncertain. Germline V gene sequence: CDR1 MNHNS, CDR2 SASEGT. The germline V and J ends were trimmed by 4 bases and 4 bases, with 11 bases remaining between them. The CDR3 runs 14 residues. CDR3: CASSGVMVGNTIYF. CDR3 coding DNA: TGTGCCAGCAGTGGCGTGATGGTAGGAAACACCATATATTTT.

The genes are TRBV6-6 and TRBJ2-2; weak D call: TRBD2 (5 bases). Trimming removed 4 bases from V and 6 bases from J, with 15 bases in between. Germline V gene data show CDR1 as MNHNY and CDR2 as SVGAGI (reference sequence). The CDR3 consists of 15 residues. DNA of the CDR3: TGTGCCAGCAGTTCGGTTACTAGGCGGGCCGGGGAGCTGTTTTTT. Translation gives CASSSVTRRAGELFF.

This rearrangement joins TRBV18 to TRBJ1-3, with TRBD1 matching 7 bases. Looked up from germline, CDR1 is KGHSH and CDR2 is LQKENI. The CDR3 has 17 amino acids. The V and J ends lost 1 base and 0 bases, in that order; junction bases with no gene match: 6. CDR3 sequence reads: CASSPLGQAVSGNTIYF. As DNA, the CDR3 is TGTGCCAGCTCACCACTTGGACAGGCGGTCTCTGGAAACACCATATATTTT.

The chain employs TRBV7-2 and TRBJ2-3, with TRBD2 matching 11 bases. Trimming cost V 1 base and J 5 bases; bases outside gene matches: 5. The CDR3 spans 16 residues. The germline V gene has CDR1 SGHTA and CDR2 FQGNSA. CDR3 sequence reads: CASSLGETSGVDTQYF. DNA of the CDR3: TGTGCCAGCAGCTTAGGCGAGACTAGCGGGGTAGATACGCAGTATTTT.

The chain couples TRBV5-1 to TRBJ2-1, with D uncertain. The V gene lost 3 bases and the J gene lost 4 bases, with 5 bases spanning the gap. The germline V gene has CDR1 SGHRS and CDR2 YFSETQ. The CDR3 length is 12 residues. DNA of the CDR3: TGCGCCAGCAGCTCCCAATACAATGAGCAGTTCTTC. The encoded protein is CASSSQYNEQFF.

This clone was seen a few times. The V gene is TRBV7-9, the J gene TRBJ1-3, with D maybe TRBD1 (5 bases). Trimming stripped 2 bases from V and 2 bases from J, with 16 bases between. This CDR3 has 17 residues. The V gene's germline CDR1 is SEHNR and CDR2 FQNEAQ (reference sequence). CDR3 in amino acids: CASSLNSGGLTGNTIYF. The CDR3, as DNA: TGTGCCAGCAGCTTAAATAGCGGGGGGTTAACTGGAAACACCATATATTTT.

The chain recombines TRBV27 with TRBJ1-1, with D unresolved. Germline CDR1 reads MNHEY; CDR2 reads SMNVEV (reference sequence). V was pared by 2 bases and J by 1 base, with 8 bases between. The CDR3 covers 14 residues. CDR3 nucleotide sequence: TGTGCCAGCAGTTTAACTTTATCGAACACTGAAGCTTTCTTT. This sequence encodes CASSLTLSNTEAFF.

This rearrangement joins TRBV27 to TRBJ1-1; the D gene is possibly TRBD1 (5 bases). Deletions cut 2 bases from V and 1 base from J, with 11 bases between. CDR1 is MNHEY, CDR2 SMNVEV, per germline (reference sequence). CDR3 length equals 15 residues. CDR3 sequence: CASSLQQAPNTEAFF. The DNA of the CDR3 is TGTGCCAGCAGTTTACAACAGGCCCCGAACACTGAAGCTTTCTTT.

This chain uses TRBV30 with TRBJ1-5; 8 bases match TRBD1. With 0 bases clipped from V and 2 bases from J, the junction kept 12 bases outside the gene matches. Germline V gene data show CDR1 as GTSNPN and CDR2 as SVGIG (reference sequence). CDR3 length: 18 residues. CDR3 coding DNA: TGTGCCTGGAGTGTACGCCTCAGGGGGCGCTTAGGCAATCAGCCCCAGCATTTT. It specifies CAWSVRLRGRLGNQPQHF.

This sequence joins TRBV7-2 and TRBJ2-2; D is unresolved. Germline lookup yields CDR1 SGHTA and CDR2 FQGNSA. The CDR3 has 12 amino acids. The germline V and J ends were trimmed by 2 bases and 7 bases, with 5 bases remaining between them. The CDR3 region is CASSLTFGELFF. DNA of the CDR3: TGTGCCAGCAGCTTAACATTCGGGGAGCTGTTTTTT.

V usage is TRBV4-2 and J usage is TRBJ2-1; D is ambiguous. The CDR3 is 16 residues long. Trimming shortened V by 3 bases and J by 0 bases, and 12 bases separated the two germline ends. The germline V gene encodes CDR1 LGHNA and CDR2 YNFKEQ. In nucleotides, the CDR3 is TGTGCCAGCAGCCAGTTCTCTTCAGACTCCTACAATGAGCAGTTCTTC. Residues: CASSQFSSDSYNEQFF.

Concerning this clone: Other DNA sequences in this sample translate to the same CDR3. The chain has TRBV5-4 and TRBJ1-5; no clear D. Germline V gene data show CDR1 as SGHNT and CDR2 as YYREEE (reference sequence). This CDR3 region has 11 residues. V gave up 6 bases and J gave up 6 bases, with 7 bases separating them. The CDR3 coding sequence is TGTGCCAGCATCATTTCTCAGCCCCAGCATTTT. Translation gives CASIISQPQHF.

V usage is TRBV10-3 and J usage is TRBJ1-5; D perhaps matches TRBD1 (5 bases). Trimming shortened V by 4 bases and J by 2 bases, and 9 bases separated the two germline ends. Looked up from germline, CDR1 is ENHRY and CDR2 is SYGVKD. The CDR3 spans 14 residues. CDR3 in amino acids: CAISAGVGNQPQHF. The CDR3 DNA follows: TGTGCCATCAGTGCGGGGGTGGGCAATCAGCCCCAGCATTTT.

This chain connects TRBV6-6 to TRBJ1-2; 9 nucleotides match TRBD1. This CDR3 spans 13 amino acids. The V and J ends lost 6 bases and 6 bases, in that order; junction bases with no gene match: 5. CDR1 and CDR2 (germline): MNHNY, SVGAGI (reference sequence). CDR3 protein: CASRAGQGHGYTF. The CDR3 DNA follows: TGTGCCAGCAGAGCGGGACAGGGTCATGGCTACACCTTC.